This is a list of T cell receptor beta chains from one sample in a study of cytomegalovirus exposure and HLA in healthy donors. Measured with immunoSEQ multiplex PCR; TCRdb has only the in-frame clones, and not every one. The table lists some 210,000 clones, around nine tenths of them singletons, with 1.5% to 2.5% in the top ten. The sequenced sample consisted of PBMCs. The origin of the receptors is a woman in her late teens or twenties in good health and CMV-seropositive. CDR3s include the opening cysteine and the closing phenylalanine or tryptophan. The D gene is left open where the match is weak. The listing skips clone size in some rows; elsewhere it reads once, few, many or a size class.

len	d_gene	v_gene	j_gene	abundance	CDR3aa	CDR3nt
14	-	TRBV28	TRBJ2-3	-	CASKEAGSTDTQYF	TGTGCCAGCAAGGAGGCGGGATCCACAGATACGCAGTATTTT
12	-	TRBV19	TRBJ1-2	-	CASFRTAYGYTF	TGTGCCAGTTTCCGGACAGCCTATGGCTACACCTTC
17	-	TRBV4-1	TRBJ1-3	-	CASSQDRVAVSGNTIYF	TGCGCCAGCAGCCAAGACCGGGTGGCAGTCTCTGGAAACACCATATATTTT
16	-	TRBV4-1	TRBJ1-2	-	CASSQVGGDRGNGYTF	TGCGCCAGCAGCCAAGTCGGTGGGGATAGGGGCAATGGCTACACCTTC
15	TRBD1	TRBV9	TRBJ1-2	-	CASSVLGQGAYGYTF	TGTGCCAGCAGCGTCTTAGGACAGGGGGCCTATGGCTACACCTTC
15	TRBD1	TRBV7-8	TRBJ1-3	-	CASSAETGTGNTIYF	TGTGCCAGCAGCGCGGAGACAGGGACTGGAAACACCATATATTTT
11	-	TRBV4-1	TRBJ1-4	-	CASSQVGRLFF	TGCGCCAGCAGCCAAGTAGGGAGGCTGTTTTTT
15	-	TRBV6-1	TRBJ1-5	-	CASSVGLGRNQPQHF	TGTGCCAGCAGTGTGGGGTTGGGGAGGAATCAGCCCCAGCATTTT
16	-	TRBV15	TRBJ2-3	-	CATSRDRGSSTDTQYF	TGTGCCACCAGCAGAGATCGTGGGAGCTCCACAGATACGCAGTATTTT
15	-	TRBV15	TRBJ1-4	-	CATSGGEGVGEKLFF	TGTGCCACCAGCGGTGGGGAGGGGGTTGGGGAAAAACTGTTTTTT
17	TRBD1	TRBV6-1	TRBJ1-5	-	CASSEVTGRIDNQPQHF	TGTGCCAGCAGTGAAGTGACAGGGAGAATTGACAATCAGCCCCAGCATTTT
15	TRBD2	TRBV7-7	TRBJ2-1	-	CASSPGGEVGNEQFF	TGTGCCAGCAGCCCGGGGGGGGAGGTGGGCAATGAGCAGTTCTTC
14	TRBD1	TRBV28	TRBJ1-2	-	CASSPPDREGGYTF	TGTGCCAGCAGCCCCCCGGACAGGGAGGGTGGCTACACCTTC
14	-	TRBV6-1	TRBJ2-7	-	CASSGRTEGYEQYF	TGTGCCAGCAGTGGCCGGACAGAGGGCTACGAGCAGTACTTC
18	TRBD2	TRBV6-1	TRBJ2-1	-	CASSAKGLAGGSYNEQFF	TGTGCCAGCAGTGCAAAAGGACTAGCGGGAGGGTCCTACAATGAGCAGTTCTTC
13	-	TRBV27	TRBJ1-5	few	CASSLGGSQPQHF	TGTGCCAGCAGTTTAGGCGGGAGTCAGCCCCAGCATTTT
13	-	TRBV19	TRBJ1-2	-	CASSMMSVLGYTF	TGTGCCAGTAGTATGATGAGTGTGCTTGGCTACACCTTC
15	-	TRBV7-7	TRBJ2-5	-	CASSLGRGSQETQYF	TGTGCCAGCAGCTTAGGCAGGGGAAGCCAGGAGACCCAGTACTTC
15	TRBD2	TRBV28	TRBJ2-3	-	CATMGLAGVSDTQYF	TGTGCCACTATGGGACTAGCGGGAGTAAGTGATACGCAGTATTTT
17	-	TRBV28	TRBJ1-5	-	CASSPFGVQGRNQPQHF	TGTGCCAGCAGCCCTTTCGGGGTTCAGGGGCGCAATCAGCCCCAGCATTTT
11	-	TRBV7-8	TRBJ2-1	-	CASSRTVEQFF	TGTGCCAGCAGCCGGACTGTTGAGCAGTTCTTC
13	-	TRBV5-1	TRBJ1-2	-	CASSLERDYGYTF	TGCGCCAGCAGCTTGGAGAGAGACTATGGCTACACCTTC
16	-	TRBV4-1	TRBJ1-2	-	CASSQEYSGVRYGYTF	TGCGCCAGCAGCCAAGAGTATTCGGGGGTAAGATATGGCTACACCTTC
14	TRBD1	TRBV29-1	TRBJ1-2	-	CSTLDRDSSYGYTF	TGCAGCACCCTGGACAGGGACAGCTCATATGGCTACACCTTC
12	TRBD1	TRBV7-8	TRBJ1-2	once	CASSWTGTNYTF	TGTGCCAGCAGCTGGACAGGGACTAATTACACCTTC
15	TRBD1	TRBV2	TRBJ1-2	-	CASSRARTGADGYTF	TGTGCCAGCAGTCGAGCCCGGACAGGGGCGGATGGCTACACCTTC
15	TRBD2	TRBV6-5	TRBJ2-1	-	CASSWAGEATGEQFF	TGTGCCAGCAGTTGGGCGGGAGAAGCGACGGGCGAGCAGTTCTTC
16	-	TRBV28	TRBJ2-2	-	CASSLRTGRVTGELFF	TGTGCCAGCAGTTTAAGGACAGGGAGGGTCACCGGGGAGCTGTTTTTT
14	-	TRBV5-5	TRBJ2-7	-	CASSLPYSSYEQYF	TGTGCCAGCAGCTTGCCATACAGCTCCTACGAGCAGTACTTC
13	TRBD1	TRBV30	TRBJ1-4	-	CALTGGSNEKLFF	TGTGCCTTAACAGGGGGCTCTAATGAAAAACTGTTTTTT
16	TRBD1	TRBV6-1	TRBJ2-1	once	CASSGSPGQGYNEQFF	TGTGCCAGCAGTGGATCCCCGGGACAGGGGTACAATGAGCAGTTCTTC
11	-	TRBV29-1	TRBJ2-7	-	CSVVQLKGQYF	TGCAGCGTTGTACAGTTGAAAGGGCAGTACTTC
13	TRBD1	TRBV29-1	TRBJ1-2	-	CSVTTGGDYGYTF	TGCAGCGTTACGACAGGGGGAGACTATGGCTACACCTTC
15	-	TRBV5-4	TRBJ2-6	-	CASSLVGAGANVLTF	TGTGCCAGCAGCTTGGTAGGAGCTGGGGCCAACGTCCTGACTTTC
13	-	TRBV27	TRBJ1-2	-	CASSLRGTYGYTF	TGTGCCAGCAGTCTCCGGGGGACCTATGGCTACACCTTC
15	TRBD1	TRBV27	TRBJ2-1	once	CASRPGQGILDEQFF	TGTGCCAGCAGGCCGGGACAGGGGATACTGGATGAGCAGTTCTTC
16	-	TRBV9	TRBJ1-4	once	CASSAPGGVTNEKLFF	TGTGCCAGCAGCGCACCGGGGGGAGTTACTAATGAAAAACTGTTTTTT
14	-	TRBV30	TRBJ2-7	-	CAWSITRASYEQYF	TGTGCCTGGAGTATCACCAGGGCTTCCTACGAGCAGTACTTC
14	TRBD1	TRBV9	TRBJ2-7	-	CASSAGTGTYEQYF	TGTGCCAGCAGCGCCGGGACAGGCACCTACGAGCAGTACTTC
14	-	TRBV19	TRBJ1-4	-	CASSPGTTNEKLFF	TGTGCCAGTAGTCCCGGGACAACTAATGAAAAACTGTTTTTT
14	-	TRBV28	TRBJ1-2	few	CASSLRQSNYGYTF	TGTGCCAGCAGTTTAAGACAGAGTAACTATGGCTACACCTTC
18	TRBD2	TRBV18	TRBJ2-7	-	CASSPPGLAGAAVSEQYF	TGTGCCAGCTCACCACCCGGACTAGCGGGAGCCGCGGTCAGCGAGCAGTACTTC